These T cell receptor beta chains were read from a single sample in a study of identical twins. Each CDR3 protein gets one entry after TCRdb re-called the 5' RACE reads with MiXCR. The table has 540,000 or so distinct CDR3 sequences, 20% to 25% seen once. These same records also appear under a second study, on yellow fever vaccine responses in identical twins.

Input material: CD4+ T cells sorted from blood. The origin of the receptors is a woman aged 18-29 years in good health. The CDR3 runs from the conserved cysteine through the conserved F or W. Fields, in order: clone size, CDR3 length, J gene, V gene, D gene, CDR3 DNA, CDR3 protein. A D gene is named only where the DNA matches it firmly. For some rows the clone size is stated as once, few or many, or as a class when expanded; others skip it.

clone_size: -
cdr3_length: 15
j_call: TRBJ1-6
v_call: TRBV25-1
d_call: -
cdr3_nt: TGTGCCAGCAGTGAATTTCACAGGAATAATTCACCCCTCCACTTT
cdr3_aa: CASSEFHRNNSPLHF

clone_size: few
cdr3_length: 15
j_call: TRBJ1-1
v_call: TRBV10-3
d_call: TRBD1
cdr3_nt: TGTGCCACCGAGGGGGCCACAGGGAAGGACACTGAAGCTTTCTTT
cdr3_aa: CATEGATGKDTEAFF

clone_size: -
cdr3_length: 17
j_call: TRBJ2-5
v_call: TRBV28
d_call: -
cdr3_nt: TGTGCCAGCAGTTTATCGGCGTTGGGGTACGGTAAAGAGACCCAGTACTTC
cdr3_aa: CASSLSALGYGKETQYF

clone_size: -
cdr3_length: 20
j_call: TRBJ2-1
v_call: TRBV4-2
d_call: TRBD2
cdr3_nt: TGTGCCAGCAGCGACCTCGGACTAGCGGGGGGGTCCTCCTCCTACAATGAGCAGTTCTTC
cdr3_aa: CASSDLGLAGGSSSYNEQFF

clone_size: few
cdr3_length: 10
j_call: TRBJ1-3
v_call: TRBV29-1
d_call: -
cdr3_nt: TGCAGCGTTGGTGAAAACACCATATATTTT
cdr3_aa: CSVGENTIYF

clone_size: few
cdr3_length: 17
j_call: TRBJ2-1
v_call: TRBV6-1
d_call: -
cdr3_nt: TGTGCCAGCAGTGAATTCTCCAGCCTAAGCTCCTACAATGAGCAGTTCTTC
cdr3_aa: CASSEFSSLSSYNEQFF

clone_size: -
cdr3_length: 14
j_call: TRBJ1-4
v_call: TRBV5-1
d_call: -
cdr3_nt: TGCGCCAGCAGCCGGCCCTCGGGGGACGAAAAACTGTTTTTT
cdr3_aa: CASSRPSGDEKLFF

clone_size: few
cdr3_length: 13
j_call: TRBJ2-3
v_call: TRBV29-1
d_call: -
cdr3_nt: TGCAGCGTTGAGCCCAGGTTCACAGATACGCAGTATTTT
cdr3_aa: CSVEPRFTDTQYF

clone_size: many
cdr3_length: 16
j_call: TRBJ2-1
v_call: TRBV10-3
d_call: -
cdr3_nt: TGTGCCATCAGTGAGTCTGCGCTAGCCGATCACAATGAGCAGTTCTTC
cdr3_aa: CAISESALADHNEQFF

clone_size: few
cdr3_length: 14
j_call: TRBJ2-5
v_call: TRBV7-2
d_call: -
cdr3_nt: TGTGCCAGCAGCCGCAGGGTGATACAAGAGACCCAGTACTTC
cdr3_aa: CASSRRVIQETQYF

clone_size: few
cdr3_length: 15
j_call: TRBJ1-2
v_call: TRBV7-6
d_call: -
cdr3_nt: TGTGCCAGCAGCGCGAATTCAGGGGCCGGCTATGGCTACACCTTC
cdr3_aa: CASSANSGAGYGYTF

clone_size: few
cdr3_length: 15
j_call: TRBJ2-7
v_call: TRBV6-1
d_call: -
cdr3_nt: TGTGCCAGCAGCCGAGGGGATACGATAGTCTACGAGCAGTACTTC
cdr3_aa: CASSRGDTIVYEQYF

clone_size: few
cdr3_length: 15
j_call: TRBJ2-3
v_call: TRBV3-1
d_call: -
cdr3_nt: TGTGCCAGCAGCCAAGAGTGGGCCGCAACAGATACGCAGTATTTT
cdr3_aa: CASSQEWAATDTQYF

clone_size: -
cdr3_length: 15
j_call: TRBJ2-5
v_call: TRBV3-1
d_call: TRBD2
cdr3_nt: TGTGCCAGCAGCTTCCGCGGGGGGGCCCAAGAGACCCAGTACTTC
cdr3_aa: CASSFRGGAQETQYF

clone_size: -
cdr3_length: 13
j_call: TRBJ2-7
v_call: TRBV12-3/TRBV12-4
d_call: -
cdr3_nt: TGTGCCAGCTCGAGCGGAGAGGTCTACGAGCAGTACTTC
cdr3_aa: CASSSGEVYEQYF

clone_size: few
cdr3_length: 17
j_call: TRBJ2-7
v_call: TRBV7-6
d_call: TRBD2
cdr3_nt: TGTGCCAGCAGCCCCGCCGGAGAACTAGCGGGGTTCTACGAGCAGTACTTC
cdr3_aa: CASSPAGELAGFYEQYF

clone_size: -
cdr3_length: 16
j_call: TRBJ1-6
v_call: TRBV5-1
d_call: -
cdr3_nt: TGCGCCAGCAGCTCACGATCGGGACTTAATAATTCACCCCTCCACTTT
cdr3_aa: CASSSRSGLNNSPLHF

clone_size: few
cdr3_length: 17
j_call: TRBJ1-2
v_call: TRBV7-9
d_call: TRBD1
cdr3_nt: TGTGCCAGCAGTCCAATTCCGGGACAGGGCCCGAACTATGGCTACACCTTC
cdr3_aa: CASSPIPGQGPNYGYTF

clone_size: -
cdr3_length: 16
j_call: TRBJ2-3
v_call: TRBV12-3/TRBV12-4
d_call: TRBD2
cdr3_nt: TGTGCCAGCAGTTTAATTGCGGGAGGGCCATCAGATACGCAGTATTTT
cdr3_aa: CASSLIAGGPSDTQYF

clone_size: once
cdr3_length: 15
j_call: TRBJ2-1
v_call: TRBV20-1
d_call: -
cdr3_nt: TGCAGTGCTAGAGATCTACAGAGTAGGTACAATGAGCAGTTCTTC
cdr3_aa: CSARDLQSRYNEQFF

clone_size: -
cdr3_length: 11
j_call: TRBJ2-1
v_call: TRBV7-2
d_call: -
cdr3_nt: TGTGCCAGCAGCTATAATGTCGGGCAGTTCTTC
cdr3_aa: CASSYNVGQFF

clone_size: few
cdr3_length: 14
j_call: TRBJ2-3
v_call: TRBV29-1
d_call: -
cdr3_nt: TGCAGCGTTGGGACCCTAAGCTTCACAGATACGCAGTATTTT
cdr3_aa: CSVGTLSFTDTQYF

clone_size: few
cdr3_length: 13
j_call: TRBJ2-1
v_call: TRBV5-5
d_call: -
cdr3_nt: TGTGCCAGCAGCTTGTCGGGTCCCAATGAGCAGTTCTTC
cdr3_aa: CASSLSGPNEQFF

clone_size: -
cdr3_length: 15
j_call: TRBJ2-5
v_call: TRBV6-5
d_call: -
cdr3_nt: TGTGCCAGCAGTTACGGGTCATCACAACAAGAGACCCAGTACTTC
cdr3_aa: CASSYGSSQQETQYF

clone_size: -
cdr3_length: 14
j_call: TRBJ2-3
v_call: TRBV24-1
d_call: -
cdr3_nt: TGTGCCACCAGTGATTTCACTGGCACAGATACGCAGTATTTT
cdr3_aa: CATSDFTGTDTQYF

clone_size: -
cdr3_length: 15
j_call: TRBJ2-7
v_call: TRBV24-1
d_call: -
cdr3_nt: TGTGCCACCAGTGACCCCCGGGACTCGACCTACGAGCAGTACTTC
cdr3_aa: CATSDPRDSTYEQYF

clone_size: -
cdr3_length: 16
j_call: TRBJ1-5
v_call: TRBV6-4
d_call: -
cdr3_nt: TGTGCCAGCAGTGACTCGAATTGCAGGGCCGGCCAGCCCCAGCATTTT
cdr3_aa: CASSDSNCRAGQPQHF

clone_size: -
cdr3_length: 13
j_call: TRBJ2-3
v_call: TRBV20-1
d_call: -
cdr3_nt: TGCAGTGCTACCTTCGGCCTCACAGATACGCAGTATTTT
cdr3_aa: CSATFGLTDTQYF

clone_size: -
cdr3_length: 14
j_call: TRBJ1-5
v_call: TRBV5-6
d_call: -
cdr3_nt: TGTGCCAGCAGCTTGGGGGACACCTATCAGCCCCAGCATTTT
cdr3_aa: CASSLGDTYQPQHF

clone_size: few
cdr3_length: 14
j_call: TRBJ2-7
v_call: TRBV27
d_call: -
cdr3_nt: TGTGCCAGCAGTCCCCATCTCTCGGGTTACGAGCAGTACTTC
cdr3_aa: CASSPHLSGYEQYF

clone_size: -
cdr3_length: 15
j_call: TRBJ2-2
v_call: TRBV25-1
d_call: TRBD2
cdr3_nt: TGTGCCAGCAGTGCTCTAGCGGGGAACACCGGGGAGCTGTTTTTT
cdr3_aa: CASSALAGNTGELFF

clone_size: -
cdr3_length: 17
j_call: TRBJ1-1
v_call: TRBV7-6
d_call: TRBD1
cdr3_nt: TGTGCCAGCAGCGCCGATACGGGGACAGGGGGTTTCACTGAAGCTTTCTTT
cdr3_aa: CASSADTGTGGFTEAFF

clone_size: few
cdr3_length: 14
j_call: TRBJ2-1
v_call: TRBV29-1
d_call: TRBD1
cdr3_nt: TGCAGCGTTCGGACAGGGGGCGCATACAATGAGCAGTTCTTC
cdr3_aa: CSVRTGGAYNEQFF

clone_size: -
cdr3_length: 22
j_call: TRBJ2-3
v_call: TRBV12-3/TRBV12-4
d_call: TRBD2
cdr3_nt: TGTGCCAGCAGTTTAGAGGACAGTAGCGGGAAATCGACAATTAGGCGTCCAGATACGCAGTATTTT
cdr3_aa: CASSLEDSSGKSTIRRPDTQYF

clone_size: few
cdr3_length: 15
j_call: TRBJ2-1
v_call: TRBV5-6
d_call: TRBD2
cdr3_nt: TGTGCCAGCAGCTCCCTAGCGGGAGGTTTCCATGAGCAGTTCTTC
cdr3_aa: CASSSLAGGFHEQFF

clone_size: -
cdr3_length: 15
j_call: TRBJ2-7
v_call: TRBV28
d_call: TRBD2
cdr3_nt: TGTGCCAGCAGACCTAGCGGGACTAGATTCCGGGAGCAGTACTTC
cdr3_aa: CASRPSGTRFREQYF

clone_size: once
cdr3_length: 15
j_call: TRBJ2-1
v_call: TRBV12-3/TRBV12-4
d_call: TRBD2
cdr3_nt: TGTGCCAGCAGTGACGCGGGAGTGGCCTACAATGAGCAGTTCTTC
cdr3_aa: CASSDAGVAYNEQFF

clone_size: few
cdr3_length: 15
j_call: TRBJ2-1
v_call: TRBV27
d_call: -
cdr3_nt: TGTGCCAGCAGTTCCCAGGGGGGAGGCTACAATGAGCAGTTCTTC
cdr3_aa: CASSSQGGGYNEQFF

clone_size: -
cdr3_length: 16
j_call: TRBJ1-1
v_call: TRBV18
d_call: -
cdr3_nt: TGTGCCAGCTCACCACCGTACGTCGCCTCGAACACTGAAGCTTTCTTT
cdr3_aa: CASSPPYVASNTEAFF

clone_size: -
cdr3_length: 17
j_call: TRBJ2-2
v_call: TRBV3-1
d_call: -
cdr3_nt: TGTGCCAGCAGGGCGGACGGGGGGCAGGCGAACACCGGGGAGCTGTTTTTT
cdr3_aa: CASRADGGQANTGELFF

clone_size: -
cdr3_length: 15
j_call: TRBJ2-3
v_call: TRBV5-6
d_call: TRBD1
cdr3_nt: TGTGCCAGCACCAAAGTGGACAGGAACACAGATACGCAGTATTTT
cdr3_aa: CASTKVDRNTDTQYF

clone_size: -
cdr3_length: 15
j_call: TRBJ2-1
v_call: TRBV5-6
d_call: TRBD1
cdr3_nt: TGTGCCAGCAGCTTTCTCAGGGGGTCCTACAATGAGCAGTTCTTC
cdr3_aa: CASSFLRGSYNEQFF

clone_size: few
cdr3_length: 11
j_call: TRBJ2-1
v_call: TRBV3-1
d_call: -
cdr3_nt: TGTGCCAGCAGCCGGGAGTTTGAGCAGTTCTTC
cdr3_aa: CASSREFEQFF

clone_size: few
cdr3_length: 15
j_call: TRBJ2-2
v_call: TRBV5-1
d_call: -
cdr3_nt: TGCGCCAGCAGCCGGATGGACCCCCACACCGGGGAGCTGTTTTTT
cdr3_aa: CASSRMDPHTGELFF

clone_size: few
cdr3_length: 14
j_call: TRBJ1-4
v_call: TRBV6-1
d_call: -
cdr3_nt: TGTGCCAGCAGTCCTCAATGGGGGATTGAAAAACTGTTTTTT
cdr3_aa: CASSPQWGIEKLFF

clone_size: -
cdr3_length: 17
j_call: TRBJ2-3
v_call: TRBV3-1
d_call: TRBD2
cdr3_nt: TGTGCCAGCAGCCTTCGGCTAGCGGGAGGCCCCACAGATACGCAGTATTTT
cdr3_aa: CASSLRLAGGPTDTQYF

clone_size: few
cdr3_length: 12
j_call: TRBJ2-5
v_call: TRBV29-1
d_call: TRBD2
cdr3_nt: TGCAGCGGGAGACTAGCGGGAGAGACCCAGTACTTC
cdr3_aa: CSGRLAGETQYF

clone_size: -
cdr3_length: 15
j_call: TRBJ2-2
v_call: TRBV12-3/TRBV12-4
d_call: -
cdr3_nt: TGTGCCAGCAGTTCCCAGGGAATAGTCACCGGGGAGCTGTTTTTT
cdr3_aa: CASSSQGIVTGELFF

clone_size: few
cdr3_length: 15
j_call: TRBJ2-1
v_call: TRBV24-1
d_call: TRBD2
cdr3_nt: TGTGCCACCAGTGAGCCGGGACTAGGCGGTAATGAGCAGTTCTTC
cdr3_aa: CATSEPGLGGNEQFF

clone_size: -
cdr3_length: 17
j_call: TRBJ2-2
v_call: TRBV12-3/TRBV12-4
d_call: -
cdr3_nt: TGTGCCAGCAGTTTAAGGGTTGGGGGGTCAATCACCGGGGAGCTGTTTTTT
cdr3_aa: CASSLRVGGSITGELFF

clone_size: -
cdr3_length: 17
j_call: TRBJ2-3
v_call: TRBV10-3
d_call: TRBD2
cdr3_nt: TGTGCCATCAGTGAGTCGACTAGCGGGGGCAGCACAGATACGCAGTATTTT
cdr3_aa: CAISESTSGGSTDTQYF

clone_size: -
cdr3_length: 18
j_call: TRBJ2-7
v_call: TRBV28
d_call: -
cdr3_nt: TGTGCCAGCAGTTTATTCGGTCTGGGCAGGGGCATCTCCTACGAGCAGTACTTC
cdr3_aa: CASSLFGLGRGISYEQYF

clone_size: -
cdr3_length: 14
j_call: TRBJ2-2
v_call: TRBV6-1
d_call: TRBD1
cdr3_nt: TGTGCCAGCAACAAAGACAGGGTTAGCGGGGAGCTGTTTTTT
cdr3_aa: CASNKDRVSGELFF

clone_size: many
cdr3_length: 15
j_call: TRBJ2-3
v_call: TRBV6-1
d_call: -
cdr3_nt: TGTGCCAGCAGTCGGGCGGACTCGGGCGGGGATACGCAGTATTTT
cdr3_aa: CASSRADSGGDTQYF